This note documents a single TCR beta chain sequence. What it recognizes is unknown. Use of 60 Vbeta and 13 Jbeta primers characterized the PCR. Clones were read by immunoSEQ multiplex PCR, and TCRdb kept only the in-frame ones, dropping some. The data contain 100,000 or so clones, 62% of them singletons. This specimen belongs to a study of cytomegalovirus exposure and HLA in healthy donors. The study, taken as a whole, reports: In a later analysis, across HLA loci, associated TCR counts were highest for DRB1, lowest for HLA-C. Through in vitro validation, a few CMV-associated chains were shown to be specific for CMV antigens.

Germline lookup yields CDR1 ENHRY and CDR2 SYGVKD. V dropped 8 bases and J dropped 3 bases, with 8 bases sitting between them. The CDR3 is 11 amino acids. V and J are TRBV10-3 and TRBJ2-7, with D unresolved. The specimen was PBMCs. The sequence was collected from a woman in her twenties or thirties in good health and CMV-seropositive. The CDR3 sequence: CAIGPGYEQYF. DNA of the CDR3: TGTGCCATCGGCCCAGGCTACGAGCAGTACTTC.